These 22 T cell receptor beta chains came from one sample sequenced in a study of T cell responses to AZD1222 COVID-19 vaccine. TCRdb's table, derived via immunoSEQ multiplex PCR, lists solely in-frame clones and lacks some. The sample has tens of thousands of clones, roughly 89% seen once. Material: peripheral blood, obtained on day 0 of MenACWY control vaccination. The receptors were gathered from an adult in good health.

The genes are TRBV4-1 and TRBJ2-5; TRBD1 aligns across 12 bases. The ends lost 4 bases at V and 3 bases at J; junction bases unmatched: 12. Germline V gene lookup returns CDR1 MGHRA and CDR2 YSYEKL. The CDR3 runs to 18 residues. CDR3 amino acids: CASSRGGTGGGGEETQYF. The DNA of the CDR3 is TGCGCCAGCAGCCGTGGAGGGACAGGGGGCGGGGGAGAAGAGACCCAGTACTTC.

The chain carries TRBV5-6 and TRBJ1-1, with D unclear. Germline V gives CDR1 SGHDT, CDR2 YYEEEE. Between the trimmed V and J ends, which lost 0 bases and 6 bases, there was a span of 3 bases. CDR3 length equals 11 residues. The CDR3 loop is CASSLVSEAFF. DNA for the CDR3: TGTGCCAGCAGCTTGGTCTCTGAAGCTTTCTTT.

A single count supports this clone. DNA of the CDR3: TGTGCCAGTAGCCCCACCCAGGTCTACACTGAAGCTTTCTTT. Residues: CASSPTQVYTEAFF. V gene TRBV19 combines with J gene TRBJ1-1; D call uncertain. From germline, CDR1 is LNHDA and CDR2 SQIVND (reference sequence). This CDR3 is 14 amino acids long. Trimming left V 6 bases short and J 3 bases short, with 14 bases between. The variable domain in full, with the rest retrieved from reference TRBV19 and TRBJ1-1, is DGGITQSPKYLFRKEGQNVTLSCEQNLNHDAMYWYRQDPGQGLRLIYYSQIVNDFQKGDIAEGYSVSREKKESFPLTVTSAQKNPTAFYLCASSPTQVYTEAFFGQGTRLTVV.

J is TRBJ1-4 and V is TRBV28; no clear D. The CDR3 consists of 13 residues. The V gene lost 6 bases and the J gene lost 4 bases, with 9 bases spanning the gap. From germline, CDR1 is MDHEN and CDR2 SYDVKM. CDR3 in amino acids: CASRRAFNEKLFF. CDR3 nucleotide sequence: TGTGCCAGCAGAAGGGCTTTTAATGAAAAACTGTTTTTT. Supplemented by reference TRBV28 and TRBJ1-4, the full variable domain reads DVKVTQSSRYLVKRTGEKVFLECVQDMDHENMFWYRQDPGLGLRLIYFSYDVKMKEKGDIPEGYSVSREKKERFSLILESASTNQTSMYLCASRRAFNEKLFFGSGTQLSVL.

The genes are TRBV6-5 and TRBJ2-1; either TRBD1 or TRBD2 may supply D (6 bases each). V lost 2 bases, J lost 7 bases, and 18 bases lay in between. Germline V gene lookup returns CDR1 MNHEY and CDR2 SVGAGI. The CDR3 length is 16 residues. The CDR3 here is CASSYAVGGGGNEQFF. CDR3 DNA sequence: TGTGCCAGCAGTTACGCTGTCGGGGGCGGTGGGAATGAGCAGTTCTTC.

The chain couples TRBV6-6 to TRBJ1-4; D is ambiguous. The V gene's germline CDR1 is MNHNY and CDR2 SVGAGI (reference sequence). This CDR3 spans 15 amino acids. V was shortened by 5 bases and J by 3 bases, with 13 bases between the two germline ends. CDR3 bases: TGTGCCAGCAGTCTGACACTGAAGTCTAATGAAAAACTGTTTTTT. This codes for CASSLTLKSNEKLFF.

The chain links TRBV28 to TRBJ1-5, with D maybe TRBD1 (5 bases). The ends were cut back, 6 bases at V and 6 bases at J, with 12 bases in the middle. The CDR3 extends over 13 amino acids. Germline V CDR1 and CDR2: MDHEN, SYDVKM. CDR3 DNA sequence: TGTGCCAGCAGCTCTCCAGGGCTTCAGCCCCAGCATTTT. It codes for CASSSPGLQPQHF.

The rearrangement joins TRBV11-3 to TRBJ1-2; D not resolved. Between the trimmed V and J ends, which lost 1 base and 4 bases, there was a span of 19 bases. The length of the CDR3 is 17 residues. From germline, CDR1 is SGHNT and CDR2 YENEEA. The DNA for the CDR3 is TGTGCCAGCAGCTTAGTGCCGTGGCTTGTGAGAACCTATGGCTACACCTTC. Encoded protein: CASSLVPWLVRTYGYTF. The full variable domain, with the rest looked up from reference TRBV11-3 and TRBJ1-2, is EAGVVQSPRYKIIEKKQPVAFWCNPISGHNTLYWYLQNLGQGPELLIRYENEEAVDDSQLPKDRFSAERLKGVDSTLKIQPAELGDSAVYLCASSLVPWLVRTYGYTFGSGTRLTVV.

The chain combines TRBV11-2 with TRBJ2-2; D not resolved. The CDR3 contains 17 residues. The germline CDR1 and CDR2 sequences are SGHAT and FQNNGV. V dropped 4 bases and J dropped 2 bases, with 17 bases sitting between them. In DNA form, the CDR3 reads TGTGCCAGCAGCTCGACACCTAGTGCTCCCAACACCGGGGAGCTGTTTTTT. Residues: CASSSTPSAPNTGELFF.

The CDR3 coding sequence is TGTGCCAGCAGCTTAGGCCTCAGGGAGTCCGGGGGGGAGCAAGAGACCCAGTACTTC. Amino acid sequence: CASSLGLRESGGEQETQYF. This chain links TRBV13 with TRBJ2-5; 8 bases fit TRBD2. This CDR3 spans 19 amino acids. The V and J ends lost 0 bases and 2 bases, in that order; junction bases with no gene match: 14. CDR1 is PRHDT, CDR2 FYEKMQ, per germline (reference sequence).

The genes are TRBV7-6 and TRBJ2-4; 7 nucleotides match TRBD2. The CDR3 length is 17 residues. Looked up from germline, CDR1 is SGHVS and CDR2 is FNYEAQ. V trimming: 5 bases; J trimming: 3 bases; junction bases outside the gene matches: 13. The CDR3 DNA is TGTGCCAGCAGCCGAGGGAGGGGCGCGGTAGACAAAAACATTCAGTACTTC. Its translation is CASSRGRGAVDKNIQYF.

The V gene is TRBV7-9, the J gene TRBJ1-1, with 10 bases matching TRBD1. Germline V CDR1 and CDR2: SEHNR, FQNEAQ (reference sequence). The CDR3 is 16 residues long. The trim removed 5 bases at V and 3 bases at J, leaving 9 bases unmatched. CDR3 nucleotide sequence: TGTGCCAGCAGCCCCCGGGACAGGGGAACGGACACTGAAGCTTTCTTT. This gives the protein CASSPRDRGTDTEAFF.

The chain combines TRBV6-1 with TRBJ2-5, with TRBD2 as a possible D gene (7 bases). The V gene lost 3 bases and the J gene lost 4 bases, with 18 bases spanning the gap. The CDR3 consists of 16 residues. Per the germline V gene, CDR1 is MNHNS and CDR2 is SASEGT. The CDR3 nucleotides are TGTGCCAGCAGTGACCGGGGGGCGCCTTCCAGAGAGACCCAGTACTTC. Protein product: CASSDRGAPSRETQYF.

This chain uses TRBV6-5 with TRBJ2-5, with 9 bases that match TRBD1. The CDR3 covers 15 residues. CDR1 MNHEY and CDR2 SVGAGI come from the germline V gene. The V and J ends lost 7 bases and 4 bases, in that order; junction bases with no gene match: 10. The CDR3 here is CASTLGTGFAETQYF. The CDR3 nucleotides are TGTGCCAGCACTTTGGGGACAGGGTTTGCAGAGACCCAGTACTTC.

Here the CDR3 reads CASSPQGQGGSPLHF. CDR3 DNA sequence: TGCGCCAGCAGCCCCCAGGGACAGGGCGGTTCACCCCTCCACTTT. The chain carries TRBV4-3 and TRBJ1-6; 9 bases are shared with TRBD1. Germline V gene lookup returns CDR1 LGHNA and CDR2 YSLEER. Trimming removed 4 bases from V and 9 bases from J; junction bases left unmatched: 7. The CDR3 is 15 residues long.

This chain links TRBV10-3 with TRBJ1-1, with D possibly TRBD1 on 6 matching bases. This CDR3 has 16 amino acids. Germline CDR1 ENHRY, CDR2 SYGVKD. Trimming pared 6 bases from V and 0 bases from J, leaving 17 bases between. For the CDR3, the DNA is TGTGCCATCAGCGACCCGGGGGCCGCGGTGAACACTGAAGCTTTCTTT. This sequence encodes CAISDPGAAVNTEAFF.

The CDR3 loop reads CASSLRTSGVFTDTQYF. For the CDR3, the DNA is TGTGCCAGCAGCTTGCGGACTAGCGGGGTTTTCACAGATACGCAGTATTTT. V and J are TRBV7-8 and TRBJ2-3; the match to TRBD2 covers 12 bases. The CDR3 contains 17 residues. Trimming removed 3 bases from V and 2 bases from J; junction bases left unmatched: 6. Germline V lookup: CDR1 SGHVS, CDR2 FQNEAQ.

The V gene is TRBV3-1 (or the pseudogene TRBV3-2), the J gene TRBJ1-1; the match to TRBD1 covers 12 bases. Germline V gene lookup returns CDR1 LGHDT and CDR2 YNNKEL (reference sequence). The trim removed 3 bases at V and 5 bases at J, leaving 4 bases unmatched. The CDR3 loop spans 15 amino acids. The DNA for the CDR3 is TGTGCCAGCAGCCACCGGGACAGGGGGCGAACTGAAGCTTTCTTT. Residues: CASSHRDRGRTEAFF.

The chain couples TRBV18 to TRBJ1-5; perhaps TRBD1 as D (5 bases). The CDR3 consists of 14 residues. CDR1 and CDR2 from the germline V gene are KGHSH and LQKENI. Trimming took 3 bases from V and 7 from J, leaving 13 bases between them. CDR3 region: CASSPLGEGQPQHF. Here the CDR3 DNA reads TGTGCCAGCTCACCTCTGGGGGAAGGACAGCCCCAGCATTTT.

This clone occurred once. CDR3 amino acids: CTSSQEGLARTDTQYF. CDR3 bases: TGCACCAGCAGCCAAGAGGGACTAGCCCGGACAGATACGCAGTATTTT. The rearrangement links TRBV1 to TRBJ2-3; the table's D call TRBD2 went unverified against the DNA. TRBV1 is reported as a pseudogene. The CDR3 is 16 residues long.

The rearrangement uses TRBV2 and TRBJ2-2; D is unclear. The V and J ends lost 6 bases and 6 bases respectively, with 14 bases between them. Germline CDR1 is SNHLY and CDR2 is FYNNEI. The CDR3 is 14 residues long. The CDR3 DNA sequence: TGTGCCAGCAGGGGTGACTCCGTTGCCGGGGAGCTGTTTTTT. It encodes CASRGDSVAGELFF. Full variable domain (outside the CDR3, taken from reference TRBV2 and TRBJ2-2): EPEVTQTPSHQVTQMGQEVILRCVPISNHLYFYWYRQILGQKVEFLVSFYNNEISEKSEIFDDQFSVERPDGSNFTLKIRSTKLEDSAMYFCASRGDSVAGELFFGEGSRLTVL.

This chain joins TRBV29-1 and TRBJ1-1, with D maybe TRBD1 (5 bases). The CDR3 has 14 amino acids. Germline values: CDR1 SQVTM, CDR2 ANQGSEA. Trimming took off 3 bases at V and 10 bases at J, with 21 bases between the two ends. CDR3 in amino acids: CSVEHERRGGGAFF. CDR3 nucleotides: TGCAGCGTTGAGCATGAGCGTCGTGGGGGTGGAGCTTTCTTT.